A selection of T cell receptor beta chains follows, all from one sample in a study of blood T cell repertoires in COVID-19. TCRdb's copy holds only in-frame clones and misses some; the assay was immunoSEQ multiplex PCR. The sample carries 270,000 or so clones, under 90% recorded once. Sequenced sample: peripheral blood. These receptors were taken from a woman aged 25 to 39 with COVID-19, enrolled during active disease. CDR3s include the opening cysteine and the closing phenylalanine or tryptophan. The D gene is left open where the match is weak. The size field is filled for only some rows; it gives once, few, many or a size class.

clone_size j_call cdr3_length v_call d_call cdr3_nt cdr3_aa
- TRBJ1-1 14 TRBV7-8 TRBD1 TGTGCCAGCAGCCAACAGGGGCGGAACACTGAAGCTTTCTTT CASSQQGRNTEAFF
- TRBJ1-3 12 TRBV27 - TGTGCCAGCAGTTTATCTTCCCGGGGGATATATTTT CASSLSSRGIYF
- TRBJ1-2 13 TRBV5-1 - TGCGCCAGCAGCTTGGCCGGAGACTATGGCTACACCTTC CASSLAGDYGYTF
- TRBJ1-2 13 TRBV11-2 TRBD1 TGTGCCAGCAGATCGGGACAGGGGAAAGGCTACACCTTC CASRSGQGKGYTF
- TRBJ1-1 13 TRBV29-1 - TGCAGCGTTGAAGATTTTCGGGACACTGAAGCTTTCTTT CSVEDFRDTEAFF
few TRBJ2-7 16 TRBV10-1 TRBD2 TGCGCCAGCAGTGAATCCGGGACTAGCGCGGCCTACGAGCAGTACTTC CASSESGTSAAYEQYF
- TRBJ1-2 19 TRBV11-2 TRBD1 TGTGCCAGCAGCTTATCTTTCGACAGGGGGTCTTATTATAACTATGGCTACACCTTC CASSLSFDRGSYYNYGYTF
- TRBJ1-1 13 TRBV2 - TGTGCCAGCCGGCCGGGTTTAAACACTGAAGCTTTCTTT CASRPGLNTEAFF
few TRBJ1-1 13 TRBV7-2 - TGTGCCAGCAGCTCTCAGGGATACACTGAAGCTTTCTTT CASSSQGYTEAFF
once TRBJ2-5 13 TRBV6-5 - TGTGCCAGCAGTACCCTAGGGGGAGAGACCCAGTACTTC CASSTLGGETQYF
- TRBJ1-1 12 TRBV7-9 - TGTGCCAGCGCGGCCACGAACACTGAAGCTTTCTTT CASAATNTEAFF
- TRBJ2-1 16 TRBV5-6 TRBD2 TGTGCCAGCAGATCGCCGAGGAGCGGGGGCTACAATGAGCAGTTCTTC CASRSPRSGGYNEQFF
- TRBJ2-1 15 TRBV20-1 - TGCAGTGCCAGTCACCGAGTGGCCTTGGGGCATGAGCAGTTCTTC CSASHRVALGHEQFF
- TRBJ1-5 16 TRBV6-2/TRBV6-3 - TGTGCCAGCAGCCCTACGACGGGGGGGAGCAATCAGCCCCAGCATTTT CASSPTTGGSNQPQHF
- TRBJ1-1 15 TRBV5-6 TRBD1 TGTGCCAGCAGCCCAGGGACAGCCTCATCCTCTGAAGCTTTCTTT CASSPGTASSSEAFF
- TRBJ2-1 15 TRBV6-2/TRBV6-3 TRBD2 TGTGCCAGCAGTTACGGACTAGCGGGGGACAATGAGCAGTTCTTC CASSYGLAGDNEQFF
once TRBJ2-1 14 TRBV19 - TGTGCCAGTAGGACCAGGGATCCCTACAATGAGCAGTTCTTC CASRTRDPYNEQFF
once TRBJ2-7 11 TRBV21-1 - TGTGCCAGCGGGGGGGTGGACGAGCAGTACTTC CASGGVDEQYF
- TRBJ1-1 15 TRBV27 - TGTGCCACCCAACAGGGAGGGTGGGCGAACACTGAAGCTTTCTTT CATQQGGWANTEAFF
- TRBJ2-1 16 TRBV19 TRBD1 TGTGCCAGTAGTGGGGGACAGGGGGCATTCTACAATGAGCAGTTCTTC CASSGGQGAFYNEQFF
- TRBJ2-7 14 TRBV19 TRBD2 TGTGCCAGTAGTATCAGCGGGGGGGCCTACGAGCAGTACTTC CASSISGGAYEQYF
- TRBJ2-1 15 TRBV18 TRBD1 TGTGCCAGCTCACCCGGCAGGGGGCAGAGCAATGAGCAGTTCTTC CASSPGRGQSNEQFF
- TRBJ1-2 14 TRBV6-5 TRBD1 TGTGCCAGCAGCCAGGACAGGGCCCGGGATGGCTACACCTTC CASSQDRARDGYTF
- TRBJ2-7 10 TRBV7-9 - TGTGCCAGCAGCTCAAACGAGCAGTACTTC CASSSNEQYF
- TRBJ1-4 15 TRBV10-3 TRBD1 TGTGCCATCAGACAGGGGGCGCGGGGTAATGAAAAACTGTTTTTT CAIRQGARGNEKLFF
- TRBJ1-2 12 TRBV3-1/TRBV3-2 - TGTGCCAGCAATGACTTAGACTATGGCTACACCTTC CASNDLDYGYTF
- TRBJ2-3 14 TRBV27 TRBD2 TGTGCCAGCAGTTTACTGGGGAGGGGAGATACGCAGTATTTT CASSLLGRGDTQYF
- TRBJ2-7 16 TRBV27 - TGTGCCAGCAGTCCATGGACATCGGGTAATCCCTACGAGCAGTACTTC CASSPWTSGNPYEQYF
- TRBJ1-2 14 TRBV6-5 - TGTGCCAGCAGTTACGGAGGGCCCTCCTATGGCTACACCTTC CASSYGGPSYGYTF
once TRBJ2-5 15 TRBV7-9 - TGTGCCAGCAGCTTAACTCGACAGCTCCAAGAGACCCAGTACTTC CASSLTRQLQETQYF
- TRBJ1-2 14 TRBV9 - TGTGCCAGCAGCCCCTCGGGTTCAGTCTATGGCTACACCTTC CASSPSGSVYGYTF
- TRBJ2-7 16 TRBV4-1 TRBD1 TGCGCCAGCAGCCAAGAACAACAGGGGCTCGGCGACGAGCAGTACTTC CASSQEQQGLGDEQYF
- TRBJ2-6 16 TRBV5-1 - TGCGCCAGCAGCTATTATAGGAGCTCTGGGGCCAACGTCCTGACTTTC CASSYYRSSGANVLTF
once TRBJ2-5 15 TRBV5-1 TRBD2 TGCGCCAGCAGCTTGGAAGGGAGGGGTGAGGAGACCCAGTACTTC CASSLEGRGEETQYF
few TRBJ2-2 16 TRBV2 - TGTGCCAGCAGGGAACGGACAGCTTTGAACACCGGGGAGCTGTTTTTT CASRERTALNTGELFF
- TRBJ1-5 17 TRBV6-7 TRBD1 TGTGCCAGCAGCCGCGGGGACAGGGGGCATAGCAATCAGCCCCAGCATTTT CASSRGDRGHSNQPQHF
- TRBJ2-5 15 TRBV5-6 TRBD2 TGTGCCAGCAGCTTGTATGGGGGCGGGAGGAAGACCCAGTACTTC CASSLYGGGRKTQYF
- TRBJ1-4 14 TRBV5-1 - TGCGCCAGCAGCCCGACAGGTTCTAATGAAAAACTGTTTTTT CASSPTGSNEKLFF
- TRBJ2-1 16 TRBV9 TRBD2 TGTGCCAGCAGCCTCCCCCCAGCGGGGGGCTACAATGAGCAGTTCTTC CASSLPPAGGYNEQFF
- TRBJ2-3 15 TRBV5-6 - TGTGCCAGCAGCCGCCGGGACACCAGCACAGATACGCAGTATTTT CASSRRDTSTDTQYF
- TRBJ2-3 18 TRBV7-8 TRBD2 TGTGCCAGCAGCTTAGCCTTCTATGGACTAGTAGGGGCAGATACGCAGTATTTT CASSLAFYGLVGADTQYF
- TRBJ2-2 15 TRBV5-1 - TGCGCCAGCAGCTTGGACATCGCGAACACCGGGGAGCTGTTTTTT CASSLDIANTGELFF
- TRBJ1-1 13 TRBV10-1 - TGCGCCAGCAGTTATAGTCCAGGCACTGAAGCTTTCTTT CASSYSPGTEAFF
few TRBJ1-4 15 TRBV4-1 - TGCGCCAGCAGCCAAGTTGGGGACTGGATTGAAAAACTGTTTTTT CASSQVGDWIEKLFF